This T cell receptor beta chain derives from a study of T cell repertoires in cytomegalovirus infection (dated by TCRdb to between 2017 and 2020). The study in broad terms: Donor HLA type was relevant to the analysis, as public TCR beta signatures indicated carriage of CMV infection together with the matching HLA type. The study at large found these results: The ex vivo response was dominated by HLA-C-restricted CMV-specific TCR beta clonotypes, which also provided the single most frequent clonotype in two of eight donors. In both this cohort and an independent cohort of several hundred donors, the cumulative frequency of public TCR beta family members distinguished carriers of CMV infection plus the relevant HLA type.

The V end loses 5 bases and the J end loses 5 bases, and a stretch of 27 bases separates them. According to the germline V gene (reference sequence), CDR1 reads PRHDT and CDR2 reads FYEKMQ. The CDR3 sequence holds 18 residues, the cysteine and phenylalanine included. Only the CDR3 region is kept as DNA, spanning 54 bases read in frame from base 1. Data came from an Illumina HiSeq 1500. Starting from the raw public reads, TCRdb applied fastp trimming at Q25, assembled clones with MiXCR and retained in-frame beta chains. For every CDR3 protein sequence, its rows merge into one entry that carries the most common genes and DNA. Present in this sample are roughly 600,000 distinct CDR3 sequences, 24% of which were seen just once. Of the sample, roughly 8% falls within the top ten clones. Concerning this clonotype itself: Which antigen it targets is not known. No clone much larger than this one lies a single base away; base qualities are absent.

Sequencing was carried out using CD8+ T cells from PBMCs. This clonotype originated in a human donor in good health (CMV status not recorded). Some clones in this sample may be carry-over from other donors' samples. This chain joins TRBV13 to TRBJ1-1; the D gene is perhaps TRBD1, on 5 matching bases. The CDR3 here reads CASSPAGERGPLRTEAFF. The nucleotides are TGTGCCAGCAGCCCAGCCGGTGAACGGGGACCCCTGAGAACTGAAGCTTTCTTT.